Listed below are T cell receptor beta chains from one sample, sequenced in a study of blood T cell repertoires in COVID-19. TCRdb keeps only in-frame clones here, not all; method: immunoSEQ multiplex PCR. The data show 300,000 or so clones, approximately 90% seen once. What was sequenced was PBMCs or T cells enriched from blood (not recorded which). The receptors were gathered from a young woman who had recovered from COVID-19. The CDR3 runs from the conserved cysteine through the conserved F or W. A D gene is named only where the DNA matches it firmly. Rows may omit the clone size; those that give it use once, few, many or a size class.

>TRBD1|TRBJ1-2|NA|TRBV7-8
CASSTTGARGNGYTF
TGTGCCAGCAGCACCACAGGGGCTCGGGGTAATGGCTACACCTTC
>TRBD2|TRBJ2-7|NA|TRBV9
CASTRTSGSHEQYF
TGTGCCAGCACGCGGACTAGCGGGAGCCACGAGCAGTACTTC
>NA|TRBJ2-2|NA|TRBV30
CAWSFRGTGELFF
TGTGCCTGGAGTTTTAGGGGGACCGGGGAGCTGTTTTTT
>TRBD2|TRBJ2-7|few|TRBV4-3
CASSQGLAGVSEQYF
TGCGCCAGCAGCCAAGGGCTAGCGGGAGTATCCGAGCAGTACTTC
>TRBD1|TRBJ2-7|NA|TRBV6-5
CASWTGSYEQYF
TGTGCTAGTTGGACAGGGTCCTACGAGCAGTACTTC
>NA|TRBJ1-2|NA|TRBV9
CASSVGEGRLGGYTF
TGTGCCAGCAGCGTAGGGGAGGGAAGGTTGGGGGGCTACACCTTC
>TRBD2|TRBJ2-4|NA|TRBV6-5
CASNSRREGKNIQYF
TGTGCCAGCAACTCTAGGCGGGAGGGCAAAAACATTCAGTACTTC
>TRBD2|TRBJ2-5|NA|TRBV7-6
CASSLALGGRGGETQYF
TGTGCCAGCAGCTTAGCGCTGGGCGGGAGGGGTGGAGAGACCCAGTACTTC
>NA|TRBJ2-5|NA|TRBV5-4
CASRAWGFGLGTQYF
TGTGCCAGCAGAGCCTGGGGCTTCGGTCTGGGGACCCAGTACTTC
>TRBD1|TRBJ2-7|NA|TRBV9
CASSAGQGDYEQYF
TGTGCCAGCAGCGCAGGACAGGGGGACTACGAGCAGTACTTC
>TRBD1|TRBJ2-2|NA|TRBV7-9
CASSLDLQGWAGELFF
TGTGCCAGCAGCTTAGATCTACAGGGGTGGGCCGGGGAGCTGTTTTTT
>TRBD1|TRBJ1-5|NA|TRBV6-5
CASSPRTGSQPQHF
TGTGCCAGCAGTCCTCGGACAGGGAGTCAGCCCCAGCATTTT
>NA|TRBJ2-3|NA|TRBV12-2
CASRPWDRGLHTQYF
TGTGCAAGTCGCCCGTGGGACAGGGGATTGCATACGCAGTATTTT
>TRBD1|TRBJ2-7|few|TRBV9
CASSIGQAKAGEQYF
TGTGCCAGCAGTATAGGACAGGCTAAAGCTGGCGAGCAGTACTTC
>NA|TRBJ2-5|NA|TRBV5-1
CASSLEGVVRETQYF
TGCGCCAGCAGCTTGGAAGGGGTCGTAAGAGAGACCCAGTACTTC
>TRBD2|TRBJ2-1|NA|TRBV7-3
CASSLASGRGLSYNEQFF
TGTGCCAGCAGCTTAGCTAGCGGGAGGGGACTCTCCTACAATGAGCAGTTCTTC
>TRBD1|TRBJ2-7|NA|TRBV19
CASRRTGGYEQYF
TGTGCCAGTAGGAGGACAGGGGGATACGAGCAGTACTTC
>TRBD2|TRBJ2-1|NA|TRBV27
CASSLGLAAYNEQFF
TGTGCCAGCAGTTTGGGACTAGCGGCCTACAATGAGCAGTTCTTC
>NA|TRBJ1-1|NA|TRBV3-1/TRBV3-2
CASSQGRKNTEAFF
TGTGCCAGCAGCCAAGGGAGGAAAAACACTGAAGCTTTCTTT
>NA|TRBJ2-1|once|TRBV11-1
CASSPDFSSYNEQFF
TGTGCCAGCAGCCCGGACTTCAGCTCCTACAATGAGCAGTTCTTC
>NA|TRBJ2-3|NA|TRBV7-3
CASSLSPGTDTQYF
TGTGCCAGCAGCCTCAGTCCCGGCACAGATACGCAGTATTTT
>NA|TRBJ1-6|NA|TRBV5-4
CASSPTGNSYNSPLHF
TGTGCCAGCAGCCCCACGGGTAACTCCTATAATTCACCCCTCCACTTT
>TRBD1|TRBJ2-1|once|TRBV6-2/TRBV6-3
CASSPQGASYNEQFF
TGTGCCAGCAGCCCCCAGGGGGCCTCCTACAATGAGCAGTTCTTC
>NA|TRBJ2-7|NA|TRBV11-2
CASSGRDFSYEQYF
TGTGCCAGCAGCGGCAGGGACTTTTCCTACGAGCAGTACTTC
>NA|TRBJ2-3|NA|TRBV4-3
CASSQGGGGGVTDTQYF
TGCGCCAGCAGCCAAGGGGGAGGAGGGGGGGTCACAGATACGCAGTATTTT
>TRBD1|TRBJ2-5|NA|TRBV7-9
CASSLEGDRETETQYF
TGTGCCAGCAGCTTAGAGGGGGACAGGGAAACGGAGACCCAGTACTTC
>NA|TRBJ2-1|NA|TRBV20-1
CSARGHNEQFF
TGCAGTGCTAGGGGGCACAATGAGCAGTTCTTC
>NA|TRBJ1-2|NA|TRBV28
CASSFVEGILGRNYGYTF
TGTGCCAGCAGTTTCGTTGAAGGAATATTGGGCCGGAACTATGGCTACACCTTC
>TRBD1|TRBJ2-2|NA|TRBV24-1
CATSDPPQGAAGELFF
TGTGCCACCAGTGACCCCCCTCAGGGGGCTGCCGGGGAGCTGTTTTTT
>NA|TRBJ1-4|once|TRBV10-3
CAISEGEGYEKLFF
TGTGCCATCAGTGAGGGGGAGGGTTACGAAAAACTGTTTTTT
>TRBD1|TRBJ1-2|NA|TRBV19
CASSTTGTDVYGYTF
TGTGCCAGTAGTACCACCGGGACAGACGTCTATGGCTACACCTTC
>TRBD2|TRBJ2-7|NA|TRBV6-2/TRBV6-3
CASSYSSGSLDEQYF
TGTGCCAGCAGTTACTCTAGCGGGAGTTTGGACGAGCAGTACTTC
>NA|TRBJ2-2|NA|TRBV5-1
CASSRGQDTGELFF
TGCGCCAGCAGCAGGGGACAAGACACCGGGGAGCTGTTTTTT
>NA|TRBJ1-6|NA|TRBV28
CASSLSAYNSPLHF
TGTGCCAGCAGTTTGTCTGCGTATAATTCACCCCTCCACTTT
>NA|TRBJ2-7|NA|TRBV12-2
CASRLGVLGAEAYEQYF
TGTGCAAGTCGCTTAGGAGTTTTAGGAGCGGAGGCCTACGAGCAGTACTTC
>TRBD1|TRBJ1-2|NA|TRBV7-9
CASSPGRDRGSYGYTF
TGTGCCAGCAGCCCAGGACGGGACAGGGGCAGCTATGGCTACACCTTC
>TRBD1|TRBJ2-7|few|TRBV6-6
CASSYSGQGHEQYF
TGTGCCAGCAGTTACTCGGGACAGGGCCACGAGCAGTACTTC